These 7 T cell receptor beta chains were sequenced from one sample in a study of cytomegalovirus exposure and HLA in healthy donors (dated by TCRdb to 2015 to 2018). Receptors were amplified or captured by the immunoSEQ multiplex PCR assay. Entries here come from immuneACCESS through TCRdb and include only in-frame sequences with V and J called. Some clones fail to appear in such tables; in the studies checked, an unresolved V gene covers under half of the shortfall, and the cause of the remainder is unknown. The sample has tens of thousands of clones on record, roughly nine tenths of them singletons. The ten largest clones add up to 2.5% to 4% of the sample. Material for sequencing was PBMCs. All receptors derive from a man between 18 and 35 years old in good health and CMV-seronegative.

The chain carries TRBV9 and TRBJ2-7; the D is unclear. Germline V lookup: CDR1 SGDLS, CDR2 YYNGEE. The CDR3 loop spans 15 amino acids. Trimming cost V 2 bases and J 6 bases, with 18 bases left between them. CDR3 protein: CASSVQAASMSEQYF. For the CDR3, the DNA is TGTGCCAGCAGCGTCCAGGCAGCCTCAATGAGCGAGCAGTACTTC.

The rearrangement uses TRBV5-4 and TRBJ1-4, with D perhaps matching TRBD1 (5 bases). From germline, CDR1 is SGHNT and CDR2 YYREEE (reference sequence). The CDR3 is 16 residues long. V dropped 0 bases and J dropped 5 bases, with 14 bases sitting between them. DNA for the CDR3: TGTGCCAGCAGCTTGGTAGGGGCAGGAAAAAATGAAAAACTGTTTTTT. Protein product: CASSLVGAGKNEKLFF.

The chain has TRBV7-6 and TRBJ1-1; 7 bases align to TRBD1. Germline CDR1 is SGHVS and CDR2 is FNYEAQ. The CDR3 runs 13 residues. J lost 6 bases, V lost 3 bases, and 4 bases had no gene match. CDR3 nucleotides: TGTGCCAGCAGCTTCAATGGACAGGCTGAAGCTTTCTTT. Its translation is CASSFNGQAEAFF.

The chain links TRBV9 to TRBJ2-7; possibly TRBD2 for D (5 bases). Trimming took 4 bases from V and 7 from J, leaving 21 bases between them. Germline CDR1 and CDR2: SGDLS and YYNGEE. The CDR3 is made up of 15 amino acids. CDR3 amino acids: CASSFQEGATEEQYF. CDR3 coding DNA: TGTGCCAGCAGCTTCCAAGAGGGTGCTACGGAGGAGCAGTACTTC.

Comments on this clone: An end of the junction does not agree with germline; a read error may underlie this. This rearrangement joins TRBV6-1 to TRBJ2-7; 7 bases are a match to TRBD2. The CDR3 has 15 residues. Germline CDR1 MNHNS, CDR2 SASEGT. This CDR3 is CASSEGGGRIYQQYF. In DNA, the CDR3 is TGTGCCAGCAGTGAAGGGGGAGGGCGGATCTACCAGCAGTACTTC.

The J gene is TRBJ2-4, the V gene TRBV18; D is perhaps TRBD1 (6 bases). In germline, CDR1 is KGHSH, CDR2 LQKENI. CDR3 length: 15 residues. Trimming left V 3 bases short and J 8 bases short, with 17 bases between. CDR3 sequence reads: CASSPATGRGDIQYF. The CDR3 DNA reads as TGTGCCAGCTCACCTGCGACAGGAAGGGGAGACATTCAGTACTTC.

The gene calls are TRBV27 and TRBJ2-1, with D possibly being TRBD2 (6 bases). Trimming cost V 5 bases and J 3 bases, with 14 bases left between them. Germline loops: CDR1 MNHEY, CDR2 SMNVEV (reference sequence). The CDR3 totals 15 residues. CDR3 coding DNA: TGTGCCAGCAGTGGCCGGAGGGCCCTCTACAATGAGCAGTTCTTC. Translating gives CASSGRRALYNEQFF.